These 23 T cell receptor beta chains originate from one sample sequenced in a study of blood T cell repertoires in COVID-19. TCRdb's copy holds only in-frame clones and misses some; the assay was immunoSEQ multiplex PCR. The sample carries around 140,000 clones, approximately 91% recorded once. The material sequenced was peripheral blood. All receptors derive from a man between 65 and 85 years old with acute or convalescent COVID-19.

This clone appeared a single time. Relative to the germline gene, one junction end is altered; a read error may explain this. CDR3 bases: TGTGCCAGCAGTGAAGCCATCCCAAACTTC. It yields the protein CASSEAIPNF. This sequence joins TRBV6-1 and TRBJ2-5; D remains ambiguous. The CDR3 is made up of 10 amino acids. The germline V gene has CDR1 MNHNS and CDR2 SASEGT.

The J gene is TRBJ2-7, the V gene TRBV9; 8 bases agree with TRBD2. Germline-derived CDR1 and CDR2 are SGDLS and YYNGEE. The CDR3 has 16 amino acids. V trimming: 6 bases; J trimming: 3 bases; junction bases outside the gene matches: 14. This chain's CDR3 is CASTRGAVGGGYEQYF. Written as DNA, the CDR3 is TGTGCCAGCACCCGGGGAGCTGTCGGGGGGGGCTACGAGCAGTACTTC. Based on the CDR3 plus reference TRBV9 and TRBJ2-7, the full variable domain is DSGVTQTPKHLITATGQRVTLRCSPRSGDLSVYWYQQSLDQGLQFLIQYYNGEERAKGNILERFSAQQFPDLHSELNLSSLELGDSALYFCASTRGAVGGGYEQYFGPGTRLTVT.

This clone has just a few counts. The chain is built from TRBV29-1 and TRBJ2-3, with a weak D call TRBD1 (6 bases). V lost 1 base and J 1 base, leaving 12 bases between the germline ends. In germline, CDR1 is SQVTM, CDR2 ANQGSEA. The CDR3 is made up of 15 amino acids. The CDR3 protein is CSVEGAGARTDTQYF. The CDR3 region has the DNA TGCAGCGTTGAAGGCGCAGGGGCACGCACAGATACGCAGTATTTT.

The chain couples TRBV9 to TRBJ2-1; TRBD2 matches at 9 bases. CDR1 and CDR2 (germline): SGDLS, YYNGEE. The CDR3 consists of 15 residues. Losses at the gene ends were 1 base for V and 5 bases for J; bases not matched to a gene: 4. Here the CDR3 reads CASSVLTSGNNEQFF. The CDR3 nucleotides are TGTGCCAGCAGCGTATTGACTAGCGGAAACAATGAGCAGTTCTTC.

The chain links TRBV28 to TRBJ2-3; D is perhaps TRBD1 (6 bases). The CDR3 spans 13 residues. V lost 5 bases to trimming and J lost 4 bases, with 10 bases between them. Germline CDR1 reads MDHEN; CDR2 reads SYDVKM. The CDR3 nucleotides read TGTGCCAGCAGTGGACAGATCGCAGATACGCAGTATTTT. Its translation: CASSGQIADTQYF.

The DNA for the CDR3 is TGTGCCAGCAGTGGGGAGGCTAACTATGGCTACACCTTC. Translating gives CASSGEANYGYTF. This chain uses TRBV12-3 or TRBV12-4 with TRBJ1-2; no clear D. CDR3 length: 13 amino acids. V was pared by 5 bases and J by 0 bases, with 7 bases between.

This sequence joins TRBV4-1 and TRBJ1-3; D is perhaps TRBD1 (5 bases). V shed 0 bases and J shed 2 bases, with 14 bases lying between them. Per the germline V gene, CDR1 is MGHRA and CDR2 is YSYEKL. The CDR3 runs 17 residues. The CDR3 coding sequence is TGCGCCAGCAGCCAAGATCCACCCAGGGTGGCTGGAAACACCATATATTTT. This codes for CASSQDPPRVAGNTIYF.

This rearrangement joins TRBV11-2 to TRBJ2-7, with D perhaps matching TRBD2 (7 bases). Germline V gene data show CDR1 as SGHAT and CDR2 as FQNNGV. The CDR3 loop spans 15 amino acids. V lost 0 bases and J 4 bases, leaving 13 bases between the germline ends. In DNA form, the CDR3 reads TGTGCCAGCAGCTTAGAAGTGGGGGGGCAATACGAGCAGTACTTC. Residues: CASSLEVGGQYEQYF.

The V and J genes are TRBV11-2 and TRBJ2-2; 7 nucleotides agree with TRBD1. V lost 0 bases and J lost 4; bases outside the gene matches: 11. This CDR3 spans 18 amino acids. The germline V gene encodes CDR1 SGHAT and CDR2 FQNNGV. The CDR3 DNA follows: TGTGCCAGCAGCTTAGATCATACCACGACAGGGCGCACCGGGGAGCTGTTTTTT. It yields the protein CASSLDHTTTGRTGELFF.

This clone was found a few times. The chain recombines TRBV15 with TRBJ1-5; TRBD1 is a possible D gene (6 bases). Deletions cut 5 bases from V and 2 bases from J, with 13 bases between. This CDR3 spans 15 amino acids. Germline lookup yields CDR1 LNHNV and CDR2 YYDKDF (reference sequence). The chain's CDR3 is CATSVIRGGNQPQHF. In nucleotides, the CDR3 is TGTGCCACCAGCGTGATCAGGGGCGGCAATCAGCCCCAGCATTTT.

This clone turned up a few times. The V call is TRBV19, the J call TRBJ1-5; TRBD1 might be the D (6 bases). Trimming took off 7 bases at V and 0 bases at J, with 13 bases between the two ends. CDR1 and CDR2 from the germline V gene are LNHDA and SQIVND (reference sequence). The CDR3 totals 15 residues. The CDR3 DNA reads TGTGCCAGTACCCTAGGGGGATATAGCAATCAGCCCCAGCATTTT. The encoded protein is CASTLGGYSNQPQHF.

V usage is TRBV19 and J usage is TRBJ2-2; D is perhaps TRBD2 (5 bases). Germline V gene data show CDR1 as LNHDA and CDR2 as SQIVND (reference sequence). Trimming took off 5 bases at V and 9 bases at J, with 16 bases between the two ends. CDR3 length equals 14 residues. The CDR3 here is CASSDRGPFWELFF. CDR3 nucleotides: TGTGCCAGTAGTGACCGCGGGCCCTTCTGGGAGCTGTTTTTT. Using reference TRBV19 and TRBJ2-2 for the parts outside the CDR3, the full variable domain is DGGITQSPKYLFRKEGQNVTLSCEQNLNHDAMYWYRQDPGQGLRLIYYSQIVNDFQKGDIAEGYSVSREKKESFPLTVTSAQKNPTAFYLCASSDRGPFWELFFGEGSRLTVL.

The table lists this clone with a few counts. The chain links TRBV12-3 or TRBV12-4 to TRBJ1-3; no clear D. V was pared by 6 bases and J by 4 bases, with 4 bases between. CDR3 size: 11 residues. In DNA form, the CDR3 reads TGTGCCAGCAGCCAGGGAAACACCATATATTTT. As protein: CASSQGNTIYF.

The chain combines TRBV19 with TRBJ1-4; 8 bases match TRBD1. V was clipped by 5 bases and J by 8 bases; unmatched bases: 10. The germline CDR1 and CDR2 sequences are LNHDA and SQIVND (reference sequence). The CDR3 sequence is 15 residues long. Here the CDR3 reads CASSDHRGSAEKLFF. The DNA of the CDR3 is TGTGCCAGTAGTGACCACAGGGGGAGTGCCGAAAAACTGTTTTTT.

The chain combines TRBV19 with TRBJ2-5; D remains ambiguous. Germline V lookup: CDR1 LNHDA, CDR2 SQIVND (reference sequence). The CDR3 consists of 13 residues. Trimming stripped 3 bases from V and 7 bases from J, with 12 bases between. This CDR3 is CASSIGDSGTQYF. The CDR3 DNA sequence: TGTGCCAGTAGTATCGGCGATTCAGGGACCCAGTACTTC.

In DNA, the CDR3 is TGTGCCAGCAGTTCGGGGTGGGATCAGCCCCAGCATTTT. Its protein is CASSSGWDQPQHF. V is TRBV6-6 and J is TRBJ1-5; D ambiguous. V gave up 4 bases and J gave up 5 bases, with 9 bases separating them. CDR3 length: 13 residues. Germline assignment: CDR1 MNHNY and CDR2 SVGAGI (reference sequence).

The V gene is TRBV5-6, the J gene TRBJ2-1; perhaps TRBD2 as D (5 bases). V was trimmed by 3 bases and J by 9 bases, leaving 7 bases between them. The CDR3 runs to 11 residues. The germline V gene encodes CDR1 SGHDT and CDR2 YYEEEE. This CDR3 is CASSSAAEQFF. The CDR3, as DNA: TGTGCCAGCAGCTCAGCGGCTGAGCAGTTCTTC.

The chain couples TRBV7-2 to TRBJ1-3, with 8 bases matching TRBD1. CDR1 and CDR2 from the germline V gene are SGHTA and FQGNSA. V gave up 5 bases and J gave up 2 bases; unmatched junction bases: 2. The CDR3 is 14 amino acids. The CDR3 nucleotides read TGTGCCAGCAGCATACAGGGGGCTGGAAACACCATATATTTT. Translating gives CASSIQGAGNTIYF. Supplemented by reference TRBV7-2 and TRBJ1-3, the full variable domain reads GAGVSQSPSNKVTEKGKDVELRCDPISGHTALYWYRQSLGQGLEFLIYFQGNSAPDKSGLPSDRFSAERTGGSVSTLTIQRTQQEDSAVYLCASSIQGAGNTIYFGEGSWLTVV.

In its sample, this clone was seen once. The rearrangement links TRBV7-9 to TRBJ1-2, with 7 bases matching TRBD1. Germline-derived CDR1 and CDR2 are SEHNR and FQNEAQ (reference sequence). V dropped 3 bases and J dropped 8; count of bases not matched to a gene: 6. This CDR3 region has 13 residues. CDR3 amino acids: CASSFSQGEGYTF. CDR3 nucleotide sequence: TGTGCCAGCAGCTTTAGTCAGGGGGAAGGCTACACCTTC.

The rearrangement links TRBV7-9 to TRBJ1-6; possible D gene TRBD1, 6 bases. Germline CDR1 is SEHNR and CDR2 is FQNEAQ (reference sequence). The CDR3 has 16 amino acids. Deletions cut 4 bases from V and 7 bases from J, with 17 bases between. The CDR3: CASSSLLGTLNSPLHF. In DNA, the CDR3 is TGTGCCAGCAGCTCCCTCCTCGGGACACTCAATTCACCCCTCCACTTT. The entire variable domain, with the rest obtained from reference TRBV7-9 and TRBJ1-6, is as follows: DTGVSQNPRHKITKRGQNVTFRCDPISEHNRLYWYRQTLGQGPEFLTYFQNEAQLEKSRLLSDRFSAERPKGSFSTLEIQRTEQGDSAMYLCASSSLLGTLNSPLHFGNGTRLTVT.

This chain joins TRBV11-2 and TRBJ2-4; D possibly corresponds to TRBD1 (6 bases). V lost 5 bases, J lost 11 bases, and 13 bases lay in between. Looked up from germline, CDR1 is SGHAT and CDR2 is FQNNGV. The CDR3 is made up of 12 amino acids. For the CDR3, the DNA is TGTGCCAGCAGCGCGGTTTGGGGGCTTCAGTACTTC. This codes for CASSAVWGLQYF.

V gene TRBV5-6 combines with J gene TRBJ1-2, with 9 bases identical to TRBD1. The CDR3 has 15 amino acids. CDR1 and CDR2 (germline): SGHDT, YYEEEE. The trim removed 4 bases at V and 0 bases at J, leaving 4 bases unmatched. This CDR3 is CASSVDRGANYGYTF. The CDR3 region has the DNA TGTGCCAGCAGCGTAGACAGGGGGGCTAACTATGGCTACACCTTC.

This chain connects TRBV6-5 to TRBJ2-5, with 12 positions matching TRBD2. The CDR3 runs to 15 residues. V was pared by 7 bases and J by 5 bases, with 8 bases of the junction left unmatched. Per the germline V gene, CDR1 is MNHEY and CDR2 is SVGAGI. The CDR3 sequence is CASILAGGPGETQYF. CDR3 bases: TGTGCCAGCATTCTAGCGGGAGGGCCGGGGGAGACCCAGTACTTC.